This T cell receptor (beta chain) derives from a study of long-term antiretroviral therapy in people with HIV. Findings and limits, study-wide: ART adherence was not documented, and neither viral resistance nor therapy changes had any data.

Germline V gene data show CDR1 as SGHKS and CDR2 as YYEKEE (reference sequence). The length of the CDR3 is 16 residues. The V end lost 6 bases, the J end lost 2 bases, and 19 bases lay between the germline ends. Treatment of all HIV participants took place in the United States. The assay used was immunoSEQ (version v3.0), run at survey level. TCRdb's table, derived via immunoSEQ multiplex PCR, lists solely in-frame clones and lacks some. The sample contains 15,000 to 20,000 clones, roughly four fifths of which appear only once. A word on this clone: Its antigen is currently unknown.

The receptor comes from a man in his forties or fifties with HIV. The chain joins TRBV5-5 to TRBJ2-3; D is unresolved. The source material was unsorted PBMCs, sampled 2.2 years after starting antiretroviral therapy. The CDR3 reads CASTWEDFFPTDTQYF. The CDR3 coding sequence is TGTGCCAGCACCTGGGAAGACTTTTTCCCCACAGATACGCAGTATTTT.